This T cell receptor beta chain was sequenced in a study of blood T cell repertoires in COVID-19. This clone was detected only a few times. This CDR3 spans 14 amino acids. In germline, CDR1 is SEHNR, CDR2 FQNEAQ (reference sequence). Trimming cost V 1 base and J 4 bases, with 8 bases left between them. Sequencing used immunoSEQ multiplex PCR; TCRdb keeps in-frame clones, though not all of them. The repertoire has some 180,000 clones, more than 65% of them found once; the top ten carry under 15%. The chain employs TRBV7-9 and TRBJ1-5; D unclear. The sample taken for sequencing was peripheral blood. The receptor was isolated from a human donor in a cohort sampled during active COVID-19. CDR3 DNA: TGTGCCAGCAGCTTAGGTTCGGTAAATCAGCCCCAGCATTTT. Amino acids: CASSLGSVNQPQHF.